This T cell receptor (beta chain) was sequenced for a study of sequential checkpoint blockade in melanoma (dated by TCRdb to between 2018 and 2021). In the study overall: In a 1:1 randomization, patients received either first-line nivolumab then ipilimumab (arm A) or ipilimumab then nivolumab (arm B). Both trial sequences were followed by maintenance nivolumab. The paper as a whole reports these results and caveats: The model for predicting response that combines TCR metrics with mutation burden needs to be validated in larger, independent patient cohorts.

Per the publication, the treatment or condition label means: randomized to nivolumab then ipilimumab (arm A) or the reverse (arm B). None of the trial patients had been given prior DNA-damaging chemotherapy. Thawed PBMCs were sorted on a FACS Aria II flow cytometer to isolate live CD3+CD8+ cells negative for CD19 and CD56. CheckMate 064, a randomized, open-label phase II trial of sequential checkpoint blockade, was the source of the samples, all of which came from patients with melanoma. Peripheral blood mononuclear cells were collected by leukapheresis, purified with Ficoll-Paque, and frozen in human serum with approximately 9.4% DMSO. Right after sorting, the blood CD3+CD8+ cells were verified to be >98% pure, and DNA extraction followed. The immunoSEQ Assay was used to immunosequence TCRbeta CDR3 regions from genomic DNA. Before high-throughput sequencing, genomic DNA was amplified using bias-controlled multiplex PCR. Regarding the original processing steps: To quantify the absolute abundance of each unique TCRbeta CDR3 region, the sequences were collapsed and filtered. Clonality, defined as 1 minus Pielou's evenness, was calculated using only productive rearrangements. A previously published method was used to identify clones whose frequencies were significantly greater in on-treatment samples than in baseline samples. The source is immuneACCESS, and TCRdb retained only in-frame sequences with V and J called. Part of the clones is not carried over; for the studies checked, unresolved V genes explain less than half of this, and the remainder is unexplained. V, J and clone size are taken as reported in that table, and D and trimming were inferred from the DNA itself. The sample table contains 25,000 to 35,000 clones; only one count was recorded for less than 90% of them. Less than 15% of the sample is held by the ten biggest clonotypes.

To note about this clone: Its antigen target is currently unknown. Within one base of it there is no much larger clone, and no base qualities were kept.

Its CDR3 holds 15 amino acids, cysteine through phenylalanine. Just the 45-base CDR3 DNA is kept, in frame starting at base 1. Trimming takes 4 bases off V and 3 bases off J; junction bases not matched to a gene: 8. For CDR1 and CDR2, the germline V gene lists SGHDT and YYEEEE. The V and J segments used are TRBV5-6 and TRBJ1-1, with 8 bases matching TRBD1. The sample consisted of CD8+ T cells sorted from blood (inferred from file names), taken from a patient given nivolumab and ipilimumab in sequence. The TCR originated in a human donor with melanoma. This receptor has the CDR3 CASSLPGGAHTEAFF. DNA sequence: TGTGCCAGCAGCCTACCAGGGGGCGCTCACACTGAAGCTTTCTTT.